This T cell receptor (beta chain) was captured in a study of cytomegalovirus exposure and HLA in healthy donors. Overall study context: It was reported in a later analysis that the approximately 110 validation repertoires used the same platform as the roughly 700 first-cohort repertoires.

From the 120-subject validation cohort, which was separate from the roughly 690-subject first cohort, the donors were drawn. Some clones are missing from TCRdb's copy, which holds only in-frame ones; the method was immunoSEQ multiplex PCR. The sample records a few hundred thousand clones, around 90% being singletons. The V and J ends lost 3 bases and 1 base respectively, with 10 bases between them. The germline CDR1 and CDR2 sequences are MNHEY and SMNVEV (reference sequence). The CDR3 has 16 amino acids. This sequence was found in a woman younger than 30 in good health and CMV-seronegative. The material sequenced was PBMCs. The chain links TRBV27 to TRBJ2-6; D might be TRBD2 (5 bases). CDR3 amino acids: CASSFLGDSGANVLTF. In nucleotides, the CDR3 is TGTGCCAGCAGTTTCCTCGGGGATTCTGGGGCCAACGTCCTGACTTTC.